Below are 19 T cell receptor beta chains sequenced from a single sample in a study of blood T cells in healthy people across ages. With a J-beta primer mix and a sample-barcoded 5' primer, a second PCR ran 7 to 11 cycles. TCRdb ran MiXCR on the 5' RACE reads and lists one entry per CDR3 protein. This sample has over a million distinct CDR3 sequences, with 42% found just once. Material for sequencing was blood. These receptor sequences come from a young woman in good health.

The genes are TRBV7-2 and TRBJ2-3; D gene uncertain. The CDR3 has 14 residues. Trimming left V 0 bases short and J 6 bases short, with 10 bases between. The germline V gene has CDR1 SGHTA and CDR2 FQGNSA. The CDR3 loop reads CASSLASSDDTQYF. In nucleotides, the CDR3 is TGTGCCAGCAGCTTAGCATCTTCTGACGATACGCAGTATTTT.

As for this clonotype: A much more abundant neighbour one base away suggests this may be a read error. The V gene is TRBV7-6, the J gene TRBJ2-2; possibly TRBD1 for D (6 bases). V was cut by 6 bases and J by 7 bases, with 9 bases left in between. This CDR3 comprises 12 residues. Per germline, CDR1 SGHVS and CDR2 FNYEAQ. The CDR3 bases are TGTGCCAGCAGAACAGGGATCGGGGAGCTGTTTTTT. Translation: CASRTGIGELFF.

In this sample, this clonotype turned up a few times. The V call is TRBV10-3, the J call TRBJ1-1; D is unclear. This CDR3 is 11 amino acids long. The germline V gene encodes CDR1 ENHRY and CDR2 SYGVKD. Trimming removed 8 bases from V and 7 bases from J, with 11 bases in between. The CDR3 bases are TGTGCCATCCGGAGGGATGGTGAAGCTTTCTTT. Amino acids: CAIRRDGEAFF.

In its sample, this clonotype was seen once. V gene TRBV4-3 combines with J gene TRBJ1-2; D is ambiguous. The CDR3 is made up of 14 amino acids. Trimming left V 1 base short and J 3 bases short, with 9 bases between. The germline V gene has CDR1 LGHNA and CDR2 YSLEER. CDR3 region: CASSQGRLYYGYTF. In DNA, the CDR3 is TGCGCCAGCAGCCAAGGAAGACTGTACTATGGCTACACCTTC.

V and J are TRBV29-1 and TRBJ1-1, with TRBD1 matching 9 bases. The V segment lost 4 bases and the J segment 5 bases; nucleotides outside the gene matches: 8. The CDR3 is 14 amino acids. Germline-derived CDR1 and CDR2 are SQVTM and ANQGSEA. DNA for the CDR3: TGCAGCGTTGGAGAAGGGACAGGGAGGACTGAAGCTTTCTTT. It encodes CSVGEGTGRTEAFF.

This clonotype appeared a single time. The J gene is TRBJ1-1, the V gene TRBV10-2; tentative D call: TRBD1 (6 bases). Germline assignment: CDR1 WSHSY and CDR2 SAAADI. Trimming removed 6 bases at V and 4 bases at J, with 15 bases between. The CDR3 spans 14 residues. The DNA of the CDR3 is TGCGCCAGCAGGGAGGGACAATTGGGCACTGAAGCTTTCTTT. Translation: CASREGQLGTEAFF.

This clonotype occurred a few times. The rearrangement links TRBV12-3 or TRBV12-4 to TRBJ2-6, with D perhaps given as TRBD1 or TRBD2 (5 bases each). The CDR3 is 19 amino acids. Trimming stripped 0 bases from V and 3 bases from J, with 18 bases between. The CDR3 protein is CASSLAGRGLPFGANVLTF. The DNA of the CDR3 is TGTGCCAGCAGTTTAGCGGGACGGGGCCTCCCCTTTGGGGCCAACGTCCTGACTTTC.

This clonotype was recorded a few times. The rearrangement uses TRBV15 and TRBJ1-1, with a weak D call TRBD1 (6 bases). V was clipped by 2 bases and J by 5 bases, with 12 bases between them. The CDR3 is made up of 14 amino acids. CDR1 is LNHNV, CDR2 YYDKDF, per germline (reference sequence). The CDR3 sequence is CATSRSGGRTEAFF. CDR3 nucleotide sequence: TGTGCCACCAGCAGATCTGGGGGCAGGACTGAAGCTTTCTTT.

The chain uses TRBV2 and TRBJ2-5; D unresolved. Trimming took off 3 bases at V and 11 bases at J, with 13 bases between the two ends. Germline assignment: CDR1 SNHLY and CDR2 FYNNEI. The CDR3 length is 12 residues. CDR3 sequence: CASSEYRNEQYF. CDR3 nucleotide sequence: TGTGCCAGCAGTGAGTACAGAAATGAGCAGTACTTC. The full variable domain, with the rest looked up from reference TRBV2 and TRBJ2-5, is EPEVTQTPSHQVTQMGQEVILRCVPISNHLYFYWYRQILGQKVEFLVSFYNNEISEKSEIFDDQFSVERPDGSNFTLKIRSTKLEDSAMYFCASSEYRNEQYFGPGTRLLVL.

In the case of this clonotype: Without the conserved terminal phenylalanine or tryptophan, this CDR3 likely stems from a read error. The chain has TRBV6-1 and TRBJ1-2; 7 bases agree with TRBD1. With 2 bases clipped from V and 2 bases from J, the junction kept 2 bases outside the gene matches. The CDR3 has 14 residues. Per the germline V gene, CDR1 is MNHNS and CDR2 is SASEGT. This chain's CDR3 is CASSELQGNYGYTC. The CDR3 region has the DNA TGTGCCAGCAGTGAACTACAGGGGAACTATGGCTACACCTGC.

The chain links TRBV20-1 to TRBJ2-3, with D possibly matching TRBD2 (6 bases). V was shortened by 6 bases and J by 2 bases, with 12 bases between the two germline ends. The CDR3 covers 13 residues. The germline V gene has CDR1 DFQATT and CDR2 SNEGSKA (reference sequence). CDR3 in DNA: TGCAGTGCAATGACTAGAATCACAGATACGCAGTATTTT. Protein product: CSAMTRITDTQYF.

There are a few counts of this clonotype. V and J are TRBV6-2 or TRBV6-3 and TRBJ2-1, with D possibly being TRBD2 (6 bases). The germline V gene encodes CDR1 MNHEY and CDR2 SVGEGT. This CDR3 comprises 16 residues. The ends were cut back, 5 bases at V and 0 bases at J, with 14 bases in the middle. This CDR3 reads CASSPLSGISYNEQFF. CDR3 coding DNA: TGTGCCAGCAGTCCCCTTAGCGGAATCTCCTACAATGAGCAGTTCTTC.

This clonotype was observed a single time. The chain is built from TRBV6-1 and TRBJ2-3, with D hard to call. This CDR3 is 14 amino acids long. Trimming left V 7 bases short and J 1 base short, with 12 bases between. Germline lookup yields CDR1 MNHNS and CDR2 SASEGT. The CDR3 coding sequence is TGTGCCAGCAATAAAGACCCCGGCACAGATACGCAGTATTTT. It specifies CASNKDPGTDTQYF.

The V gene is TRBV6-5, the J gene TRBJ1-5; D call uncertain. V was shortened by 6 bases and J by 5 bases, with 11 bases between the two germline ends. The CDR3 consists of 13 residues. Germline-derived CDR1 and CDR2 are MNHEY and SVGAGI. The CDR3 region is CASSPVVHQPQHF. CDR3 nucleotides: TGTGCCAGCAGCCCCGTAGTTCATCAGCCCCAGCATTTT.

The V call is TRBV4-2, the J call TRBJ2-2; D is perhaps TRBD2 (6 bases). V dropped 2 bases and J dropped 4 bases, with 14 bases sitting between them. Looked up from germline, CDR1 is LGHNA and CDR2 is YNFKEQ. This CDR3 comprises 16 residues. CDR3 residues: CASSQQSGRSTGELFF. The DNA for the CDR3 is TGTGCCAGCAGCCAACAAAGCGGGCGAAGCACCGGGGAGCTGTTTTTT.

In its sample, this clonotype was seen many times. V usage is TRBV4-3 and J usage is TRBJ1-2; D not certain. V dropped 0 bases and J dropped 5 bases, with 10 bases sitting between them. The CDR3 spans 14 residues. Germline assignment: CDR1 LGHNA and CDR2 YSLEER. The CDR3 nucleotides read TGCGCCAGCAGCCAAGAAGTTTCGAGTTATGGCTACACCTTC. Its translation is CASSQEVSSYGYTF.

The rearrangement links TRBV5-1 to TRBJ1-5; a weak D match, TRBD1 (6 bases). Germline CDR1 is SGHRS and CDR2 is YFSETQ. Deletions cut 3 bases from V and 1 base from J, with 8 bases between. The CDR3 contains 14 residues. CDR3 sequence: CASSSGESNQPQHF. For the CDR3, the DNA is TGCGCCAGCAGCTCAGGGGAAAGCAATCAGCCCCAGCATTTT.

The chain combines TRBV7-2 with TRBJ2-5, with D unclear. Trimming took off 2 bases at V and 11 bases at J, with 21 bases between the two ends. The CDR3 is 15 amino acids. Germline V gene sequence: CDR1 SGHTA, CDR2 FQGNSA. CDR3 nucleotide sequence: TGTGCCAGCAGCTTATCGGTGCACCTCGTTGATGAGCAGTACTTC. The encoded protein is CASSLSVHLVDEQYF.

This clonotype came up a few times. The CDR3 loop reads CASGPARPIEQYF. CDR3 nucleotide sequence: TGTGCTAGTGGTCCTGCTAGGCCAATCGAGCAGTACTTC. The rearrangement joins TRBV12-5 to TRBJ2-7; D uncertain. With 5 bases removed from V and 6 bases from J, the gap between germline ends came to 14 bases. The germline CDR1 and CDR2 sequences are LGHNT and FRNRAP. The CDR3 contains 13 residues.